A selection of T cell receptor beta chains follows, all from one sample in a study of tumor and adjacent non-tumor tissue in lung cancer. One entry per CDR3 protein results from TCRdb running MiXCR on the multiplex PCR reads. Of some 74,000 distinct CDR3 sequences in the sample, roughly 72% are singletons; the top ten hold around 9.5%. Sequencing was carried out using lung tumor tissue. The receptors shown here come from a middle-aged woman with non-small cell lung cancer. Each CDR3 is given with its conserved first and last residue. Each record gives: V gene, CDR3 protein.

TRBV12-3/TRBV12-4 CASRPGLKPGELFF
TRBV4-1 CTSSPSETSHYEQYF
TRBV4-1 CVSSQDTYWGYGYTF
TRBV15 CATSIDTGGLETQYF
TRBV6-6 CASARDNTGELFF
TRBV7-9 CASSLVGGGRFHEQYF
TRBV11-2 CASSLVSLGTGRTDTQYF
TRBV30 CAWSVQLLAYEQYF
TRBV5-4 CASSLDVAYNSYNEHFF
TRBV4-1 CARRMGQGTYDEQFF
TRBV6-5 CASSHRGASGNTIYF
TRBV6-2/TRBV6-3 CFSSYTEETQYF
TRBV11-2 CAGSHGEQMQYF
TRBV11-2 CTSSFGSGTQYMQYF
TRBV6-2/TRBV6-3 CASSMREHNEQFF
TRBV10-3 CAISVSASVETQYF
TRBV11-2 CASSARDRGRNRWSNNEAFF
TRBV11-2 CFSSLASSASTDTQYF
TRBV12-3/TRBV12-4 CAGTFLGLNQPRHF
TRBV20-1 CSARVGRDISPLHF
TRBV6-6 CASSETKGLSYEQSF
TRBV20-1 CSARRQRAPGANVLTF
TRBV6-6 CASSPLGDRGYDYTF